This T cell receptor (delta chain) was profiled in a study of gamma-delta T cells after stem cell transplantation (dated by TCRdb to the mid-2010s). Receptor amplification or capture employed RT-PCR. The instrument given in TCRdb is Illumina MiSeq. Clone calls in TCRdb were regenerated from the public reads with CATT, after which identical DNA sequences shared one row. This sample gives a few thousand delta-chain clones in total; 1.5% to 2% of them show up just once. The ten most abundant clones make up about 15% of the sample. Trimmed from V: 1 base; trimmed from J: 6 bases; junction bases lacking a gene match: 5. The CDR3 measures 15 amino acids from cysteine to phenylalanine. CDR3 DNA only is kept here, 45 bases in frame from base 1. According to the germline V gene, CDR1 reads GEAIGNYY and CDR2 reads EKD. In this sample, this clone turned up a few times. Its antigen target is currently unknown. Since a far larger clone is one base different, this is likely a read error. In the same sample, other DNA sequences code for this CDR3.

This chain is built from TRDV2 and TRDJ2; 9 central nucleotides agree with TRDD3. This sequence originates from a human donor. It is not recorded whose cells these are; they may come from a transplant donor. The sample taken for sequencing was gamma-delta T cells. CDR3 region: CACDTLGETPAQLFF. The DNA sequence reads TGTGCCTGTGACACACTGGGGGAGACGCCAGCACAACTCTTCTTT.